One TCR beta chain is described in this entry. The data were taken from a study of blood T cell repertoires in COVID-19. Original processing methods: Estimates of nucleated cell counts were drawn from the amplification of reference gene primers. Assay: immunoSEQ multiplex PCR; the TCRdb copy retains only in-frame clones and omits some. Clonal size and the V and J genes are those of that table, whereas D and trimming came from the DNA. The sample lists about 200,000 clones; roughly 80% were seen once. Germline-derived CDR1 and CDR2 are SNHLY and FYNNEI. V was cut by 2 bases and J by 7 bases, with 9 bases left in between. This CDR3 is built from 13 residues.

Input material: PBMCs or T cells enriched from blood (not recorded which). The chain employs TRBV2 and TRBJ2-1, with D unclear. This sequence was found in a man between 40 and 49 years old who had recovered from COVID-19. The CDR3 loop reads CASSELPINEQFF. CDR3 DNA sequence: TGTGCCAGCAGTGAACTTCCTATAAATGAGCAGTTCTTC.